Below are 5 T cell receptor beta chains sequenced from a single sample in a study of T cell responses to AZD1222 COVID-19 vaccine. Measured with immunoSEQ multiplex PCR; TCRdb has only the in-frame clones, and not every one. Of some 170,000 clones detected, about 90% appear once; the ten largest clones hold 1% to 1.4%. The sequences come from peripheral blood, collected 28 days after the second AZD1222 dose. These receptor sequences come from an adult who received the AZD1222 COVID-19 vaccine.

The count of this clone is one. CDR3 coding DNA: TGTGCCAGCAGTTCGTCCAATGACAGGGACGAGCAGTACTTC. Its protein is CASSSSNDRDEQYF. The chain recombines TRBV6-6 with TRBJ2-7; TRBD1 matches 7 bases. This CDR3 comprises 14 residues. V shed 4 bases, J shed 5 bases, and the junction held 8 bases outside the gene matches. CDR1 is MNHNY, CDR2 SVGAGI, per germline (reference sequence).

This chain connects TRBV5-8 to TRBJ1-5; TRBD1 matches 11 bases. The ends lost 4 bases at V and 7 bases at J; junction bases unmatched: 10. The CDR3 extends over 16 amino acids. Germline values: CDR1 SGHTS, CDR2 YDEGEE. In DNA form, the CDR3 reads TGTGCCAGCAGCCAAGGGACAGGGGGTTCGCGGCAGCCCCAGCATTTT. It codes for CASSQGTGGSRQPQHF.

The chain has TRBV5-1 and TRBJ2-2; 12 bases agree with TRBD2. The CDR3 is 16 amino acids. V trimming: 1 base; J trimming: 3 bases; junction bases outside the gene matches: 1. Germline CDR1 and CDR2: SGHRS and YFSETQ. The chain's CDR3 is CASSLRTSGDTGELFF. CDR3 DNA sequence: TGCGCCAGCAGCTTGAGGACTAGCGGGGACACCGGGGAGCTGTTTTTT.

This rearrangement joins TRBV4-1 to TRBJ1-2; D not resolved. Germline V gene lookup returns CDR1 MGHRA and CDR2 YSYEKL. The CDR3 extends over 15 amino acids. V was clipped by 1 base and J by 0 bases, with 9 bases between them. CDR3 residues: CASSQGPNPNYGYTF. In DNA, the CDR3 is TGCGCCAGCAGCCAAGGACCAAACCCTAACTATGGCTACACCTTC.

This chain uses TRBV5-1 with TRBJ2-5; D is undetermined. CDR3 length: 15 residues. The V gene's germline CDR1 is SGHRS and CDR2 YFSETQ. The V end lost 0 bases, the J end lost 1 base, and 10 bases lay between the germline ends. The CDR3 coding sequence is TGCGCCAGCAGCTTGGCAGACTTGGGCCAAGAGACCCAGTACTTC. Its translation is CASSLADLGQETQYF.